This T cell receptor beta chain was observed in a study of cytomegalovirus exposure and HLA in healthy donors. Across the study: An early release of data contained 80 million to 85 million unique TCRs, which came from HLA-typed donors.

The V segment lost 3 bases and the J segment 4 bases; nucleotides outside the gene matches: 6. The germline V gene encodes CDR1 SGHRS and CDR2 YFSETQ. The CDR3 covers 15 residues. Overall study findings and caveats: A later analysis revealed that TCR association rates differed between HLA loci, peaking at DRB1 and bottoming out at HLA-C.

This clone turned up a few times. Antigen: not known. PCR was performed using 60 Vbeta and 13 Jbeta primers. Clones were sequenced by immunoSEQ multiplex PCR, and TCRdb holds only the in-frame ones, with some missing. The repertoire consists of about 62,000 clones, with less than 85% occurring once and the leading ten covering 5.4%. V and J are TRBV5-1 and TRBJ2-5, with TRBD1 identical over 10 bases. The specimen was PBMCs. This TCR was sampled from a woman aged 30 to 39 in good health and CMV-seronegative. The CDR3 DNA is TGCGCCAGCAGCTCGCCGGGACAGGGGCGAGAGACCCAGTACTTC. Protein sequence: CASSSPGQGRETQYF.